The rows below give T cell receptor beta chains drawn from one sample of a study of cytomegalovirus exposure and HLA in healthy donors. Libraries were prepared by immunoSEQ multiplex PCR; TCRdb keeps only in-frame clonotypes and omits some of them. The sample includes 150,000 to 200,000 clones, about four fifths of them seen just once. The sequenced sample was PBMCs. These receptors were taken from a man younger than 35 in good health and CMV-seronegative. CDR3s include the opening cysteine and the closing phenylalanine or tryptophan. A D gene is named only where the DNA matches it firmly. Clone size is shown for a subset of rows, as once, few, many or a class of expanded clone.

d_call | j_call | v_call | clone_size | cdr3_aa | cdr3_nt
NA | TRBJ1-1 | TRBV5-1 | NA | CASSLSGKVRDTEAFF | TGCGCCAGCAGCTTATCGGGGAAGGTAAGGGACACTGAAGCTTTCTTT
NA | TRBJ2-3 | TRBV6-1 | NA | CASRAGRGNTDTQYF | TGTGCCAGCAGGGCTGGTAGGGGTAACACAGATACGCAGTATTTT
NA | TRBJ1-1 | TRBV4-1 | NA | CASSQVLVLTEAFF | TGCGCCAGCAGCCAAGTGTTAGTACTCACTGAAGCTTTCTTT
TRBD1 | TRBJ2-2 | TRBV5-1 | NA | CASSSGQDPKKLFF | TGCGCCAGCAGCTCCGGACAGGACCCTAAGAAGCTGTTTTTT
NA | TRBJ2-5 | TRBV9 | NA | CASSPRQRETQYF | TGTGCCAGCAGCCCCCGACAGAGAGAGACCCAGTACTTC
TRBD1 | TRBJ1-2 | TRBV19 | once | CASSTGTGNLGYTF | TGTGCCAGTAGTACAGGGACAGGCAATTTGGGCTACACCTTC
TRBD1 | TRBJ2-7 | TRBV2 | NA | CASRGQGTHEQYF | TGTGCCAGCAGGGGACAGGGAACCCACGAGCAGTACTTC
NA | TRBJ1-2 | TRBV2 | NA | CASREGQSLSVWLGYTF | TGTGCCAGCAGGGAAGGACAGAGCTTGTCGGTCTGGCTGGGCTACACCTTC
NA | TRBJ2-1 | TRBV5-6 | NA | CASSLVRDWSSYNEQFF | TGTGCCAGCAGCTTGGTTCGTGATTGGAGCTCCTACAATGAGCAGTTCTTC
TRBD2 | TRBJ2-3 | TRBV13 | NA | CASSLGFRRVERGADTQYF | TGTGCCAGCAGCTTGGGCTTTAGGAGGGTCGAGCGGGGCGCAGATACGCAGTATTTT
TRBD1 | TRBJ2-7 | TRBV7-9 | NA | CASSPRDSSYEQYF | TGTGCCAGCAGCCCCCGGGACAGCTCCTACGAGCAGTACTTC
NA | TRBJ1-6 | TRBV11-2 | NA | CASSHPPGSGSPLHF | TGTGCCAGCAGCCACCCCCCCGGGAGCGGTTCACCCCTCCACTTT
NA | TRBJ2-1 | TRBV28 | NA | CASGSSYNEQFF | TGTGCCAGCGGGAGCTCCTACAATGAGCAGTTCTTC
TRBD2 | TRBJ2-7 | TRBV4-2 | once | CASSHTSGGSYEQYF | TGTGCCAGCAGCCACACTAGCGGGGGGAGCTACGAGCAGTACTTC
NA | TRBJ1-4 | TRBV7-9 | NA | CASSSEGATNEKLFF | TGTGCCAGCAGCTCGGAGGGAGCAACTAATGAAAAACTGTTTTTT
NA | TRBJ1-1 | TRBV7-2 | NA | CASSLYSGNTEAFF | TGTGCCAGCAGCTTATATTCAGGGAACACTGAAGCTTTCTTT
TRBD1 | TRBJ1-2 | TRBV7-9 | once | CASSLVGGGQGLGYTF | TGTGCCAGCAGCTTAGTCGGTGGGGGACAGGGCTTGGGCTACACCTTC
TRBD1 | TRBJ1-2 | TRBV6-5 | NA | CASSYWRTGYYGYTF | TGTGCCAGCAGTTACTGGCGGACAGGATACTATGGCTACACCTTC
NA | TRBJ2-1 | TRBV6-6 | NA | CASPPERKYNEQFF | TGTGCCAGCCCGCCAGAGCGGAAATACAATGAGCAGTTCTTC
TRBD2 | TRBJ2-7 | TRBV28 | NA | CASARRLAGEGQYF | TGTGCCAGCGCCCGTCGGCTAGCGGGAGAGGGGCAGTACTTC
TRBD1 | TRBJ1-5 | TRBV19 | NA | CASSISGTGLGNQPQHF | TGTGCCAGTAGTATTTCCGGGACAGGGTTGGGCAATCAGCCCCAGCATTTT
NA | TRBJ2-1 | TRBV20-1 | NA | CSAIPRTEQFF | TGCAGTGCTATCCCGCGAACTGAGCAGTTCTTC
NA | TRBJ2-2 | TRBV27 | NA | CASSSPTGELFF | TGTGCCAGCAGTTCCCCGACCGGGGAGCTGTTTTTT
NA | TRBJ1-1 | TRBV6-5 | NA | CASSPGWNTEAFF | TGTGCCAGCAGTCCCGGGTGGAACACTGAAGCTTTCTTT
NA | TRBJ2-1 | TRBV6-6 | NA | CASSYSGNNEQFF | TGTGCCAGCAGTTATAGCGGTAACAATGAGCAGTTCTTC
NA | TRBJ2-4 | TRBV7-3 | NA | CASSSPPGDLAKNIQYF | TGTGCCAGCAGCTCCCCCCCGGGGGACCTGGCCAAAAACATTCAGTACTTC
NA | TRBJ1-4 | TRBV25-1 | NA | CASREGGTPNEKLFF | TGTGCCAGCAGGGAGGGAGGGACACCTAATGAAAAACTGTTTTTT
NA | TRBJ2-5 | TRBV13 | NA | CASSLGRGQETQYF | TGTGCCAGCAGCTTAGGTCGGGGTCAGGAGACCCAGTACTTC
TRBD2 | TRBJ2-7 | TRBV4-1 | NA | CASSHRGTSGTSSYEQYF | TGCGCCAGCAGCCACCGGGGGACTAGCGGGACGTCCTCCTACGAGCAGTACTTC